These 4 T cell receptor beta chains were sequenced from one sample in a study of blood T cell repertoires in COVID-19 (dated by TCRdb to the early 2020s). The receptor library was made with the immunoSEQ multiplex PCR assay. This is the immuneACCESS table as TCRdb keeps it, with only in-frame sequences that have V and J called. A part of the clones is gone; compared with another copy, unresolved V genes explain less than half, and the rest is unexplained. The sample table shows a few hundred thousand clones, and about 83% are seen once. The top ten constitute approximately 13% of the sample. Sequenced sample: peripheral blood. The receptors derive from a man at least 80 years old with acute or convalescent COVID-19.

The rearrangement uses TRBV6-1 and TRBJ2-1; 10 bases fit TRBD1. The CDR3 contains 16 residues. V shed 4 bases, J shed 8 bases, and the junction held 11 bases outside the gene matches. CDR1 is MNHNS, CDR2 SASEGT, per germline. The CDR3 DNA sequence: TGTGCCAGCAGTGCCGGGAGACAGGGGGCATGGTATGAGCAGTTCTTC. It yields the protein CASSAGRQGAWYEQFF.

The chain couples TRBV7-9 to TRBJ1-1; D is uncertain. This CDR3 is 13 amino acids long. The V end was cut by 5 bases, the J end by 1 base, with 8 bases between. Per germline, CDR1 SEHNR and CDR2 FQNEAQ (reference sequence). The CDR3 loop is CASSPTGNTEAFF. CDR3 DNA sequence: TGTGCCAGCAGCCCTACCGGGAACACTGAAGCTTTCTTT. Drawing the rest from reference TRBV7-9 and TRBJ1-1, the complete variable domain is DTGVSQNPRHKITKRGQNVTFRCDPISEHNRLYWYRQTLGQGPEFLTYFQNEAQLEKSRLLSDRFSAERPKGSFSTLEIQRTEQGDSAMYLCASSPTGNTEAFFGQGTRLTVV.

J is TRBJ2-2 and V is TRBV5-4, with 7 bases matching TRBD2. V lost 0 bases to trimming and J lost 7 bases; unmatched junction nucleotides: 3. The CDR3 length is 14 residues. In germline, CDR1 is SGHNT, CDR2 YYREEE (reference sequence). CDR3 nucleotide sequence: TGTGCCAGCAGCTTGGTTTCGGGAGGCGGGGAGCTGTTTTTT. Its translation is CASSLVSGGGELFF.

The chain has TRBV19 and TRBJ1-6; 7 nucleotides match TRBD1. V shed 0 bases and J 10 bases; nucleotides not matched to a gene: 6. The length of the CDR3 is 15 residues. Germline values: CDR1 LNHDA, CDR2 SQIVND (reference sequence). CDR3 in amino acids: CASSIDGRGRSPLHF. CDR3 nucleotide sequence: TGTGCCAGTAGTATAGATGGCAGGGGGAGATCACCCCTCCACTTT.